This T cell receptor beta chain was documented in a study of T cell repertoires in cytomegalovirus infection. Study background: Evidence of both CMV infection and a matching HLA type came from public TCR beta signatures.

A single record per CDR3 protein comes from TCRdb applying MiXCR to the reads. The sample includes about 600,000 distinct CDR3 sequences, approximately 24% of them seen just once. Comments on this clonotype: Its target is unknown.

Study-level points and caveats: Accumulated public TCR beta family frequency recognized individuals carrying CMV together with the relevant HLA. The ex vivo response was dominated by HLA-C-restricted CMV-specific TCR beta clonotypes.

In germline, CDR1 is SQVTM, CDR2 ANQGSEA. V shed 7 bases and J shed 7 bases, with 10 bases lying between them. The CDR3 runs to 10 residues. The receptor was derived from a human donor in good health (CMV status not recorded). Some clones in this sample may be carry-over from other donors' samples. This chain uses TRBV29-1 with TRBJ1-2; D is uncertain. Material: CD8+ T cells from PBMCs. CDR3 region: CSADPGGYTF. The CDR3 nucleotides are TGCAGCGCCGACCCAGGTGGCTACACCTTC.